The clone carrying this T cell receptor beta chain was seen only once. This specimen comes from a study of PD-1 blockade in mismatch repair-deficient tumors. The CDR3 length is 15 residues. Germline assignment: CDR1 LNHDA and CDR2 SQIVND (reference sequence). Trimming took 5 bases from V and 9 from J, leaving 20 bases between them. The data were produced by immunoSEQ multiplex PCR, yet TCRdb's version contains in-frame clones alone and is incomplete. The repertoire holds approximately 110,000 clones, with 60% to 85% as singletons. This chain connects TRBV19 to TRBJ2-1; no definite D call. The sample was peripheral blood, taken more than 58 weeks after starting pembrolizumab. The clonotype comes from an adult with mismatch repair-deficient cancer. The CDR3 loop is CASSPRTPGYGEQFF. Written as DNA, the CDR3 is TGTGCCAGTAGTCCCAGGACCCCTGGGTACGGTGAGCAGTTCTTC. Supplemented by reference TRBV19 and TRBJ2-1, the full variable domain reads DGGITQSPKYLFRKEGQNVTLSCEQNLNHDAMYWYRQDPGQGLRLIYYSQIVNDFQKGDIAEGYSVSREKKESFPLTVTSAQKNPTAFYLCASSPRTPGYGEQFFGPGTRLTVL.